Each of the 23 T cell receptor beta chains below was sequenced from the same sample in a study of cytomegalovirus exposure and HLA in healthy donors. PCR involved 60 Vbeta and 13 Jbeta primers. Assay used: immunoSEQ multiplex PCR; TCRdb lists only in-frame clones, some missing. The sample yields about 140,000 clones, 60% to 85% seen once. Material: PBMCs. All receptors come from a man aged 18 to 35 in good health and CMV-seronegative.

Here the CDR3 reads CSADQGGEQFF. In nucleotides, the CDR3 is TGCAGTGCCGATCAGGGGGGTGAGCAGTTCTTC. V usage is TRBV20-1 and J usage is TRBJ2-1, with a tentative D call TRBD1 (7 bases). V gave up 6 bases and J gave up 9 bases, with 12 bases separating them. The CDR3 runs 11 residues. Germline values: CDR1 DFQATT, CDR2 SNEGSKA (reference sequence).

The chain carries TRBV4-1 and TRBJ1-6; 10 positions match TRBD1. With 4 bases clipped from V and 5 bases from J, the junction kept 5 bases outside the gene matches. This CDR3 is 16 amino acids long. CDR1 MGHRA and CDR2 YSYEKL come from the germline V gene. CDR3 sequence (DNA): TGCGCCAGCAGCCGATCCGGGACAGGGGATAATTCACCCCTCCACTTT. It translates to CASSRSGTGDNSPLHF.

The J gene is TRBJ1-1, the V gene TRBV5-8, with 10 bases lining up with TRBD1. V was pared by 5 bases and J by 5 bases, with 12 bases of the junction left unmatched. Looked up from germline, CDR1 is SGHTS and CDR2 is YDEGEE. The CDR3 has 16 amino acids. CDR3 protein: CASRPLRTGGLTEAFF. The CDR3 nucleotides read TGTGCCAGCAGACCGCTTCGGACAGGGGGATTAACTGAAGCTTTCTTT. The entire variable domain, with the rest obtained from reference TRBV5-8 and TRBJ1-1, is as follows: EAGVTQSPTHLIKTRGQQATLRCSPISGHTSVYWYQQALGLGLQFLLWYDEGEERNRGNFPPRFSGRQFPNYSSELNVNALELEDSALYLCASRPLRTGGLTEAFFGQGTRLTVV.

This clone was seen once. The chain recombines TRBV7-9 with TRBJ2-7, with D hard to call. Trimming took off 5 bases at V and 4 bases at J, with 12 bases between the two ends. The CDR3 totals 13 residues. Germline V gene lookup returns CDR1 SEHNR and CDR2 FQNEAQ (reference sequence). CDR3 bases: TGTGCCAGCAGCCCCAGCCCCAGGTACGAGCAGTACTTC. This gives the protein CASSPSPRYEQYF.

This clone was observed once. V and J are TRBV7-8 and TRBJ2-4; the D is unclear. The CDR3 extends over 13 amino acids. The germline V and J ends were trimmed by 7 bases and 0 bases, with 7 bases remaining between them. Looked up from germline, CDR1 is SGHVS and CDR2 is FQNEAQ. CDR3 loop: CASTSGAKNIQYF. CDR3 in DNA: TGTGCCAGCACATCCGGAGCCAAAAACATTCAGTACTTC.

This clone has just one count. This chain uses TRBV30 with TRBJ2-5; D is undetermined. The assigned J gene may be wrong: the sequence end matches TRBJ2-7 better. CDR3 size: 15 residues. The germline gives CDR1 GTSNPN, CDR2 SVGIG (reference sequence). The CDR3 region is CAWNKRLSVSYEQYF. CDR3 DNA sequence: TGTGCCTGGAATAAAAGACTTTCCGTTTCTTACGAGCAGTACTTC.

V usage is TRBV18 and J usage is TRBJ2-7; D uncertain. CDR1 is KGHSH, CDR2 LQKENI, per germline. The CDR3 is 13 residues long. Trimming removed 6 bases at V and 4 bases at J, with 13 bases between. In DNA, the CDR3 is TGTGCCAGCTCGTACGCCCTAGAGTACGAGCAGTACTTC. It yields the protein CASSYALEYEQYF.

The CDR3 nucleotides read TGTGCCAGCAGCTCAGCCAGAGGTAGCACCGGCTACACCTTC. It is translated as CASSSARGSTGYTF. The J gene is TRBJ1-2, the V gene TRBV5-4, with no clear D. CDR3 length equals 14 residues. The V end lost 3 bases, the J end lost 8 bases, and 17 bases lay between the germline ends. CDR1 is SGHNT and CDR2 is YYREEE in the germline V gene (reference sequence).

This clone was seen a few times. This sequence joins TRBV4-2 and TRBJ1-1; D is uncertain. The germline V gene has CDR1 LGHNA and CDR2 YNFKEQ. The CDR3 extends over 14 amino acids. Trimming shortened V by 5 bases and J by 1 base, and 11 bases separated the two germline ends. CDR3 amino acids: CASSTREGNTEAFF. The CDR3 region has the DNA TGTGCCAGCAGCACCCGAGAGGGGAACACTGAAGCTTTCTTT.

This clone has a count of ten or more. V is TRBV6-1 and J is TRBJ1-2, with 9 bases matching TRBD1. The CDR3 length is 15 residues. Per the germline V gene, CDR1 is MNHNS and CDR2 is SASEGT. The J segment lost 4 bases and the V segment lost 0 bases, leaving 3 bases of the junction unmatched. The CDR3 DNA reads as TGTGCCAGCAGTGAAGCTGTGACAGGGGGCTATGGCTACACCTTC. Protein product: CASSEAVTGGYGYTF.

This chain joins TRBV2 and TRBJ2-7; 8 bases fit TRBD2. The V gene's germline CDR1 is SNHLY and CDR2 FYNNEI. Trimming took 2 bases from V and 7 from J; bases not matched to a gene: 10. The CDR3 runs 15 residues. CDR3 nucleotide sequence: TGTGCCAGCAGTGAAATAGCGGGGTCCGGGGGGGAGCAGTACTTC. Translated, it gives CASSEIAGSGGEQYF.

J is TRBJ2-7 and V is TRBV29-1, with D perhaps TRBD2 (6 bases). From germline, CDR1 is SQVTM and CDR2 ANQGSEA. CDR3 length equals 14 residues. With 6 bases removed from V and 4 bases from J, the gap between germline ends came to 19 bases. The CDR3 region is CSVMRDSSGYEQYF. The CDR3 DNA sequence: TGCAGCGTCATGCGGGACTCAAGTGGGTACGAGCAGTACTTC.

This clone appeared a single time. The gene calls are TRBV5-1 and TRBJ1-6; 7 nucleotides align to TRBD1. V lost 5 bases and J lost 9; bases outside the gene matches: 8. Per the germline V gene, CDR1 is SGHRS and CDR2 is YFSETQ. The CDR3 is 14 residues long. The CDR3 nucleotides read TGCGCCAGCAGTCCAGACAGGGCCGGTTCACCCCTCCACTTT. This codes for CASSPDRAGSPLHF.

This CDR3 reads CASSFRQGVETQYF. The CDR3 DNA sequence: TGTGCCAGTAGTTTCCGACAGGGGGTGGAGACCCAGTACTTC. The rearrangement joins TRBV19 to TRBJ2-5; TRBD1 matches at 9 bases. Per germline, CDR1 LNHDA and CDR2 SQIVND (reference sequence). V lost 5 bases to trimming and J lost 5 bases; unmatched junction nucleotides: 6. The CDR3 has 14 amino acids.

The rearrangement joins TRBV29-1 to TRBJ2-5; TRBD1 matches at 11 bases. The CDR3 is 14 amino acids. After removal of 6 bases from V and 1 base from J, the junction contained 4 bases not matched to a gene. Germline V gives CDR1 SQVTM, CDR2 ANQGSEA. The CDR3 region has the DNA TGCAGCGTCGGACAGGGGGCGAGCCAAGAGACCCAGTACTTC. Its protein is CSVGQGASQETQYF.

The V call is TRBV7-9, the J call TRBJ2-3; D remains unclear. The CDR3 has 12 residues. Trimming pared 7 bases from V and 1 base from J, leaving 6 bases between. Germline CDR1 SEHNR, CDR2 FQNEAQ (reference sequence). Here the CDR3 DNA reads TGTGCCAGCACTGAGGGCACAGATACGCAGTATTTT. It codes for CASTEGTDTQYF.

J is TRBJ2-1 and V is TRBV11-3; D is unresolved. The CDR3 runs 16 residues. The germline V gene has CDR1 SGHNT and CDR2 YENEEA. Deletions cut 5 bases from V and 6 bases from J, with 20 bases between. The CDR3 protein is CASSKPTIYGVNEQFF. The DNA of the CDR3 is TGTGCCAGCAGCAAGCCCACTATTTACGGCGTCAATGAGCAGTTCTTC.

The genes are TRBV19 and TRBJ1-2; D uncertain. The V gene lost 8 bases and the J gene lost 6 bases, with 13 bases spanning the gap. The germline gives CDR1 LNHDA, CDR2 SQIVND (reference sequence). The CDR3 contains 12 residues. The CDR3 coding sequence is TGTGCCAGTTCGACTGCCTTGAATGGCTACACCTTC. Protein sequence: CASSTALNGYTF.

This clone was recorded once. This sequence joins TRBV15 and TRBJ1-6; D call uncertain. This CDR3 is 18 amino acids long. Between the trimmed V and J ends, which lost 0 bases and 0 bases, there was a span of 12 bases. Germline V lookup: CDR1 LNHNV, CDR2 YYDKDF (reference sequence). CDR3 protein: CATSRDFQVYSYNSPLHF. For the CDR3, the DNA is TGTGCCACCAGCAGAGATTTTCAGGTTTACTCCTATAATTCACCCCTCCACTTT.

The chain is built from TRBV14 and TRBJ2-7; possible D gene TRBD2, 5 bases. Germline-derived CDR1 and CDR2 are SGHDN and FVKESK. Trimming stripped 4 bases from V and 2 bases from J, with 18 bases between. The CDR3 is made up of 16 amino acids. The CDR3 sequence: CASSPRHGVRPYEQYF. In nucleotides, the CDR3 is TGTGCCAGCAGCCCCCGACACGGGGTAAGACCCTACGAGCAGTACTTC.

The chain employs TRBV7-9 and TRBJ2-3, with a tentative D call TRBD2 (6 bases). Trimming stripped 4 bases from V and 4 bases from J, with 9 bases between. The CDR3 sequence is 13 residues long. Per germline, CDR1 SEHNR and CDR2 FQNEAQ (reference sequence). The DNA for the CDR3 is TGTGCCAGCAGCTCCTCGGGGGCAGATACGCAGTATTTT. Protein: CASSSSGADTQYF.

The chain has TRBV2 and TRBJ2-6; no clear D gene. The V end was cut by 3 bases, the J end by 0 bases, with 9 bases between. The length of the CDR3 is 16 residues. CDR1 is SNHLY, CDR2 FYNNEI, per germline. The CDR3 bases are TGTGCCAGCAGTGACCCTCAGGACTCTGGGGCCAACGTCCTGACTTTC. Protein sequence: CASSDPQDSGANVLTF.

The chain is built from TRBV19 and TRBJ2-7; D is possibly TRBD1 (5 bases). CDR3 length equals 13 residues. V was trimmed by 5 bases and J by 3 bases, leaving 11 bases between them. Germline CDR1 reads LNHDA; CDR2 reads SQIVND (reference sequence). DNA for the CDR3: TGTGCCAGTAGTGGGGCCTCCAACTACGAGCAGTACTTC. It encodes CASSGASNYEQYF.